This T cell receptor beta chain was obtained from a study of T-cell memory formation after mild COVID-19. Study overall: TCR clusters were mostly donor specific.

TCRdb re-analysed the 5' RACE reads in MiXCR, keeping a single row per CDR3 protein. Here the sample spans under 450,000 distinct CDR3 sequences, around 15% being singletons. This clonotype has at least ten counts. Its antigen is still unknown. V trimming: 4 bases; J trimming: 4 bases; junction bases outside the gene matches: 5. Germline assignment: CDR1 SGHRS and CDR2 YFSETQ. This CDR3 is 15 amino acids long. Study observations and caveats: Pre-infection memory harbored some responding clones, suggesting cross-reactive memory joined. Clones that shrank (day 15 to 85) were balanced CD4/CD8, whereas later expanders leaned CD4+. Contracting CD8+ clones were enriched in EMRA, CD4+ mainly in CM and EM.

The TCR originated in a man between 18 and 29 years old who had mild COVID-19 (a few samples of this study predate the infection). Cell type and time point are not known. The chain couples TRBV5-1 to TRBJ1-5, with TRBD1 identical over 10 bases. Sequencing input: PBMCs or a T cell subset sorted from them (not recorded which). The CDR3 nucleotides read TGCGCCAGCAGCCTGGGACAGGGGTTAAATCAGCCCCAGCATTTT. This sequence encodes CASSLGQGLNQPQHF.